The 29 T cell receptor beta chains in this list originate from one sample, sequenced in a study of a mutant IDH1 vaccine in newly diagnosed glioma. Time point here: week 5, during vaccination. Mutant IDH1 20-mer peptide, at 300 ug, made up each vaccine dose, with topical imiquimod. These receptors have no known antigen. Method: immunoSEQ multiplex PCR; TCRdb's copy keeps in-frame clones and lacks some. The table lists about 38,000 clones, approximately 80% of them singletons, with around 5.9% in the top ten. Material: PBMCs, obtained from a glioma patient whose treatment included an IDH1 peptide vaccine. The receptors were gathered from a man aged 35-49 years with glioma.

The V gene is TRBV6-6, the J gene TRBJ2-5; possible D gene TRBD2, 6 bases. The CDR3 has 15 amino acids. Trimming took 7 bases from V and 5 from J, leaving 20 bases between them. Germline CDR1 and CDR2: MNHNY and SVGAGI (reference sequence). The CDR3 DNA follows: TGTGCCAGCACGAGTTCACCCGGGACTCTGGAGACCCAGTACTTC. Residues: CASTSSPGTLETQYF.

The CDR3 coding sequence is TGTGCCAGCAGCTTCAGGGGTGCCAAAAACATTCAGTACTTC. Protein product: CASSFRGAKNIQYF. The chain combines TRBV7-2 with TRBJ2-4, with D possibly TRBD1 on 6 matching bases. Germline V CDR1 and CDR2: SGHTA, FQGNSA. There are 14 residues in the CDR3. V was clipped by 3 bases and J by 1 base, with 7 bases between them.

The rearrangement joins TRBV6-1 to TRBJ1-4, with 9 positions matching TRBD1. The germline V gene has CDR1 MNHNS and CDR2 SASEGT. The CDR3 totals 13 residues. V was clipped by 7 bases and J by 8 bases; unmatched bases: 5. The CDR3 reads CASNRQGGEKLFF. Written as DNA, the CDR3 is TGTGCCAGCAACCGACAGGGGGGCGAAAAACTGTTTTTT.

This clone appeared a few times. This chain links TRBV7-6 with TRBJ1-5, with 10 bases identical to TRBD1. The V gene end was trimmed by 5 bases and the J gene end by 5 bases; junction bases not matched to a gene: 15. Germline CDR1 is SGHVS and CDR2 is FNYEAQ. The CDR3 contains 18 residues. CDR3 residues: CASSLKSGTGENHQPQHF. In DNA, the CDR3 is TGTGCCAGCAGCCTTAAATCCGGGACAGGGGAAAATCATCAGCCCCAGCATTTT.

J is TRBJ1-4 and V is TRBV19, with a tentative D call TRBD1 (5 bases). V was pared by 7 bases and J by 7 bases, with 19 bases between. The CDR3 contains 15 residues. Germline V CDR1 and CDR2: LNHDA, SQIVND (reference sequence). CDR3 amino acids: CASIDRGSAGEKLFF. CDR3 sequence (DNA): TGTGCCAGTATTGACCGGGGCTCGGCGGGTGAAAAACTGTTTTTT. The full variable domain, completed using reference TRBV19 and TRBJ1-4, is DGGITQSPKYLFRKEGQNVTLSCEQNLNHDAMYWYRQDPGQGLRLIYYSQIVNDFQKGDIAEGYSVSREKKESFPLTVTSAQKNPTAFYLCASIDRGSAGEKLFFGSGTQLSVL.

The J gene is TRBJ1-1, the V gene TRBV5-1; no clear D gene. The CDR3 consists of 14 residues. CDR1 SGHRS and CDR2 YFSETQ come from the germline V gene. V was clipped by 2 bases and J by 3 bases, with 11 bases between them. This CDR3 is CASSFEGRDTEAFF. The CDR3 DNA is TGCGCCAGCAGCTTCGAGGGAAGGGACACTGAAGCTTTCTTT.

This clone was seen a handful of times. The V call is TRBV20-1, the J call TRBJ2-1; 9 bases are a match to TRBD2. The CDR3 runs 11 residues. Germline-derived CDR1 and CDR2 are DFQATT and SNEGSKA (reference sequence). Unmatched junction bases numbered 0, after V lost 8 bases and J lost 4 bases. The CDR3 is CSSGGYNEQFF. The CDR3 DNA reads as TGCAGTAGCGGGGGGTACAATGAGCAGTTCTTC.

V gene TRBV18 combines with J gene TRBJ2-7; 8 nucleotides agree with TRBD2. Germline CDR1 KGHSH, CDR2 LQKENI. This CDR3 has 13 residues. With V trimmed by 6 bases and J by 4 bases, 5 bases remained unmatched. CDR3 amino acids: CASSRGGVYEQYF. CDR3 DNA sequence: TGTGCCAGCTCCCGGGGGGGCGTTTACGAGCAGTACTTC.

The rearrangement joins TRBV2 to TRBJ2-1; maybe TRBD1 (5 bases). Trimming removed 1 base from V and 7 bases from J, with 8 bases in between. This CDR3 is built from 13 residues. The V gene's germline CDR1 is SNHLY and CDR2 FYNNEI. The CDR3 sequence: CASSEGQWNEQFF. CDR3 bases: TGTGCCAGCAGTGAAGGACAGTGGAATGAGCAGTTCTTC.

J is TRBJ2-7 and V is TRBV19; 8 bases are shared with TRBD1. The CDR3 totals 16 residues. CDR1 and CDR2 from the germline V gene are LNHDA and SQIVND (reference sequence). J was trimmed by 5 bases and V by 6 bases; bases with no gene match: 15. CDR3: CASRERVGTGVDEQYF. The DNA for the CDR3 is TGTGCCAGTAGGGAGCGTGTTGGGACAGGCGTCGACGAGCAGTACTTC.

The CDR3 protein is CASSLDGTIFYGYTF. The CDR3, as DNA: TGCGCCAGCAGCTTGGACGGGACAATATTCTATGGCTACACCTTC. The J gene is TRBJ1-2, the V gene TRBV5-1; D is possibly TRBD1 (6 bases). The CDR3 totals 15 residues. The ends were cut back, 0 bases at V and 4 bases at J, with 13 bases in the middle. From germline, CDR1 is SGHRS and CDR2 YFSETQ.

The genes are TRBV29-1 and TRBJ1-1; no clear D gene. Germline V gene sequence: CDR1 SQVTM, CDR2 ANQGSEA. The CDR3 contains 13 residues. V dropped 7 bases and J dropped 5 bases, with 17 bases sitting between them. CDR3 amino acids: CSAELSWVTEAFF. The CDR3 DNA follows: TGCAGCGCCGAGCTGTCGTGGGTGACTGAAGCTTTCTTT.

The V and J genes are TRBV12-5 and TRBJ2-1, with 8 nucleotides matching TRBD2. The junction had 4 bases not matched to a gene; V was cut back by 0 bases and J by 3 bases. The CDR3 is 16 residues long. In germline, CDR1 is LGHNT, CDR2 FRNRAP. DNA for the CDR3: TGTGCTAGTGGTTTGGTACAGCGGGGGATCTACAATGAGCAGTTCTTC. It specifies CASGLVQRGIYNEQFF.

This chain joins TRBV2 and TRBJ1-1; D gene ambiguous. Trimming took 5 bases from V and 4 from J, leaving 8 bases between them. Germline loops: CDR1 SNHLY, CDR2 FYNNEI. The CDR3 runs to 12 residues. The CDR3 bases are TGTGCCAGCAGTACATACTTCACTGAAGCTTTCTTT. It translates to CASSTYFTEAFF.

The chain uses TRBV18 and TRBJ1-1, with D possibly being TRBD1 (5 bases). V was trimmed by 5 bases and J by 8 bases, leaving 39 bases between them. CDR3 length: 21 residues. Per the germline V gene, CDR1 is KGHSH and CDR2 is LQKENI. CDR3 sequence reads: CASSSQRPGTRGRYNNLEAFF. The CDR3 DNA reads TGTGCCAGCTCATCTCAAAGGCCTGGCACAAGGGGCCGCTACAATAACCTAGAAGCTTTCTTT. Drawing the rest from reference TRBV18 and TRBJ1-1, the complete variable domain is NAGVMQNPRHLVRRRGQEARLRCSPMKGHSHVYWYRQLPEEGLKFMVYLQKENIIDESGMPKERFSAEFPKEGPSILRIQQVVRGDSAAYFCASSSQRPGTRGRYNNLEAFFGQGTRLTVV.

The chain carries TRBV4-2 and TRBJ2-6; possibly TRBD1 or TRBD2 for D (5 bases each). The germline gives CDR1 LGHNA, CDR2 YNFKEQ. V shed 1 base and J shed 0 bases, with 22 bases lying between them. The CDR3 covers 21 residues. CDR3 bases: TGTGCCAGCAGCCAAGTGGGACGGGGAGAGGCAGTGCCCTCTGGGGCCAACGTCCTGACTTTC. The encoded protein is CASSQVGRGEAVPSGANVLTF.

The chain carries TRBV29-1 and TRBJ2-1, with 9 bases aligning to TRBD1. The germline V gene has CDR1 SQVTM and CDR2 ANQGSEA. The V and J ends lost 1 base and 4 bases, in that order; junction bases with no gene match: 5. This CDR3 contains 15 residues. The CDR3 protein is CSVEGGQGLYNEQFF. The CDR3 nucleotides read TGCAGCGTTGAAGGGGGACAGGGATTGTACAATGAGCAGTTCTTC.

The J gene is TRBJ2-5, the V gene TRBV2; D is ambiguous. The CDR3 extends over 13 amino acids. The germline gives CDR1 SNHLY, CDR2 FYNNEI. V gave up 6 bases and J gave up 5 bases, with 13 bases separating them. The CDR3 DNA is TGTGCCAGCAGGTGGACCCAGCTGGAGACCCAGTACTTC. It yields the protein CASRWTQLETQYF.

As DNA, the CDR3 is TGCGCCAGCAGCCAAGTAGGTGGAGGGGAGACCCAGTACTTC. Residues: CASSQVGGGETQYF. The V gene is TRBV4-1, the J gene TRBJ2-5, with a weak D call TRBD2 (6 bases). Germline V gene data show CDR1 as MGHRA and CDR2 as YSYEKL. The CDR3 sequence is 14 residues long. V lost 1 base and J lost 5, with 11 bases in between.

The V and J genes are TRBV4-1 and TRBJ2-1, with 10 positions matching TRBD1. This CDR3 contains 16 residues. CDR1 is MGHRA, CDR2 YSYEKL, per germline. Unmatched junction bases numbered 4, after V lost 3 bases and J lost 2 bases. Written as DNA, the CDR3 is TGCGCCAGCAGCCACGTGACAGGGGGCCCCTACAATGAGCAGTTCTTC. Translated: CASSHVTGGPYNEQFF.

This rearrangement joins TRBV19 to TRBJ1-2; D may be TRBD1 (5 bases). V shed 11 bases and J shed 5 bases, with 15 bases lying between them. Germline CDR1 reads LNHDA; CDR2 reads SQIVND (reference sequence). The CDR3 sequence is 12 residues long. The DNA for the CDR3 is TGTGCCGCGGGGACCTCCATTTATGGCTACACCTTC. Translation gives CAAGTSIYGYTF.

The chain couples TRBV25-1 to TRBJ1-1; 7 bases are shared with TRBD1. CDR1 is MGHDK and CDR2 is SYGVNS in the germline V gene. The V and J ends lost 1 base and 4 bases, in that order; junction bases with no gene match: 9. This CDR3 has 16 amino acids. The CDR3 nucleotides read TGTGCCAGCAGTGAATTTGTGACAGGGAGGGTCACTGAAGCTTTCTTT. Amino acid sequence: CASSEFVTGRVTEAFF.

In its sample, this clone was seen once. The chain couples TRBV7-9 to TRBJ2-1; TRBD2 is a possible D gene (6 bases). Between the trimmed V and J ends, which lost 1 base and 2 bases, there was a span of 15 bases. The CDR3 length is 17 residues. Per the germline V gene, CDR1 is SEHNR and CDR2 is FQNEAQ (reference sequence). The CDR3 DNA sequence: TGTGCCAGCAGCTTAGGGCGGCGGGACGCAGCCTACAATGAGCAGTTCTTC. The encoded protein is CASSLGRRDAAYNEQFF.

This chain connects TRBV18 to TRBJ1-5; D unresolved. V lost 8 bases, J lost 4 bases, and 9 bases lay in between. The CDR3 loop spans 12 amino acids. From germline, CDR1 is KGHSH and CDR2 LQKENI. The CDR3 here is CASRTGNQPQHF. The CDR3 nucleotides read TGTGCCAGCCGGACCGGTAATCAGCCCCAGCATTTT.

V gene TRBV11-2 combines with J gene TRBJ2-3; a possible D gene is TRBD2 (5 bases). V was cut by 1 base and J by 2 bases, with 13 bases left in between. Germline CDR1 is SGHAT and CDR2 is FQNNGV. This CDR3 comprises 16 residues. The chain's CDR3 is CASSLGAAAITDTQYF. Written as DNA, the CDR3 is TGTGCCAGCAGCTTAGGTGCAGCGGCTATCACAGATACGCAGTATTTT.

The V gene is TRBV6-5, the J gene TRBJ1-2; no clear D. CDR1 is MNHEY, CDR2 SVGAGI, per germline. This CDR3 is 13 amino acids long. The germline V and J ends were trimmed by 8 bases and 8 bases, with 18 bases remaining between them. The CDR3 DNA reads TGTGCCAGCTGGGCCCGGGCCGCGGGGGGCTACACCTTC. Its translation: CASWARAAGGYTF.

This chain links TRBV15 with TRBJ2-5; D ambiguous. The V gene's germline CDR1 is LNHNV and CDR2 YYDKDF (reference sequence). CDR3 length: 14 residues. The germline V and J ends were trimmed by 0 bases and 5 bases, with 10 bases remaining between them. As DNA, the CDR3 is TGTGCCACCAGCAGAGATCGCGGACCGGAGACCCAGTACTTC. Protein product: CATSRDRGPETQYF.

This chain uses TRBV11-3 with TRBJ2-5; unclear D gene. Trimming stripped 2 bases from V and 4 bases from J, with 14 bases between. The CDR3 extends over 15 amino acids. Germline CDR1 and CDR2: SGHNT and YENEEA. CDR3 region: CASSLRGRLGETQYF. In DNA, the CDR3 is TGTGCCAGCAGCTTACGTGGACGGTTGGGAGAGACCCAGTACTTC. The full variable domain, completed using reference TRBV11-3 and TRBJ2-5, is EAGVVQSPRYKIIEKKQPVAFWCNPISGHNTLYWYLQNLGQGPELLIRYENEEAVDDSQLPKDRFSAERLKGVDSTLKIQPAELGDSAVYLCASSLRGRLGETQYFGPGTRLLVL.

The chain is built from TRBV4-1 and TRBJ2-4; 9 nucleotides line up with TRBD1. J was trimmed by 4 bases and V by 6 bases; bases with no gene match: 13. The CDR3 is made up of 17 amino acids. Germline V CDR1 and CDR2: MGHRA, YSYEKL. In nucleotides, the CDR3 is TGCGCCAGCAGTCCAACCGGTGCAGGACAGGGGAAAAACATTCAGTACTTC. Its translation: CASSPTGAGQGKNIQYF.